The text below deals with one T cell receptor beta chain. Its matching antigen is unknown. This record comes from a study of post-analysis software for immune sequencing data. The TCR beta cDNA libraries contained unique molecular identifiers. The yield from roughly 1 to 10 million T cells was 500,000 or so cDNA molecules in total. TCRdb used MiXCR to reprocess the PCR reads, holding one entry per CDR3 protein. The sample comprises about 760,000 distinct CDR3 sequences, less than 35% of which are singletons, and around 0.56% rests with the top ten. Study-wide findings and caveats: Roughly five TRBV segments, including TRBV5-6, TRBV5-1 and TRBV20-1, were more frequent in patients than controls.

V lost 4 bases and J lost 1, with 16 bases in between. The CDR3 runs to 15 residues. Germline-derived CDR1 and CDR2 are DFQATT and SNEGSKA (reference sequence). The chain links TRBV20-1 to TRBJ1-1; D ambiguous. The source of this sequence is a girl aged 10 to 17 with multiple sclerosis. The sample comprised blood. In DNA form, the CDR3 reads TGCAGTGCTATAGGATTCGCGATAGGGAACACTGAAGCTTTCTTT. Residues: CSAIGFAIGNTEAFF.